These 14 T cell receptor beta chains originate from one sample sequenced in a study of early T cells in non-severe SARS-CoV-2 infection. TCRdb processed the 5' RACE reads anew with MiXCR; each CDR3 protein has one entry. The sample records approximately 90,000 distinct CDR3 sequences, less than 15% being singletons. The sample was whole blood, taken at baseline. Source of these receptors: an adult who was a healthcare worker with PCR-confirmed SARS-CoV-2 infection or an uninfected control (not recorded which).

The V call is TRBV10-2, the J call TRBJ2-7; D remains unclear. The V and J ends lost 10 bases and 2 bases respectively, with 12 bases between them. The CDR3 has 12 residues. CDR1 and CDR2 (germline): WSHSY, SAAADI. In DNA, the CDR3 is TGCGCCACCCAACTCATAACCTACGAGCAGTACTTC. The encoded protein is CATQLITYEQYF.

This clonotype was seen many times. The CDR3 nucleotides are TGTGCCAGTAGTACCCTCTCACGGAATGAGCAGTTCTTC. Translation: CASSTLSRNEQFF. The rearrangement uses TRBV19 and TRBJ2-1; D gene ambiguous. The CDR3 runs 13 residues. Germline V lookup: CDR1 LNHDA, CDR2 SQIVND (reference sequence). V shed 4 bases and J shed 7 bases, with 11 bases lying between them.

This clonotype showed up many times. The chain uses TRBV3-1 and TRBJ1-3; 8 nucleotides match TRBD1. The CDR3 loop spans 16 amino acids. V shed 6 bases and J 0 bases; nucleotides not matched to a gene: 7. Per the germline V gene, CDR1 is LGHDT and CDR2 is YNNKEL (reference sequence). Here the CDR3 reads CASSPPGQVSGNTIYF. The CDR3 nucleotides are TGTGCCAGCAGTCCTCCGGGACAGGTCTCTGGAAACACCATATATTTT.

V gene TRBV6-1 combines with J gene TRBJ2-7, with 9 bases aligning to TRBD1. Germline V gives CDR1 MNHNS, CDR2 SASEGT. V was pared by 2 bases and J by 3 bases, with 5 bases of the junction left unmatched. The CDR3 has 15 amino acids. In DNA, the CDR3 is TGTGCCAGCAGTGAACGACAGGGGGTTATCTACGAGCAGTACTTC. Protein: CASSERQGVIYEQYF.

This clonotype was detected a few times. V and J are TRBV18 and TRBJ2-7, with D uncertain. The germline CDR1 and CDR2 sequences are KGHSH and LQKENI. The CDR3 is 14 amino acids. V lost 2 bases and J 7 bases, leaving 15 bases between the germline ends. The DNA for the CDR3 is TGTGCCAGCTCACCATACGGTCCAAAGGGAGAGCAGTACTTC. The encoded protein is CASSPYGPKGEQYF.

The chain has TRBV11-3 and TRBJ1-1, with TRBD1 as a possible D gene (5 bases). The germline V gene has CDR1 SGHNT and CDR2 YENEEA. This CDR3 spans 14 amino acids. The V end lost 5 bases, the J end lost 0 bases, and 10 bases lay between the germline ends. The CDR3 loop is CASSTRGMNTEAFF. DNA for the CDR3: TGTGCCAGCAGCACGAGGGGAATGAACACTGAAGCTTTCTTT.

This clonotype was counted only a few times. The CDR3 protein is CASSLLSGPGGNGYTF. The CDR3 region has the DNA TGTGCCAGCAGCCTCCTATCAGGACCAGGAGGGAATGGCTACACCTTC. This chain connects TRBV3-1 to TRBJ1-2; no firm D call. CDR1 LGHDT and CDR2 YNNKEL come from the germline V gene (reference sequence). V lost 4 bases and J lost 6, with 21 bases in between. This CDR3 contains 16 residues.

In this sample, this clonotype turned up many times. This chain uses TRBV12-3 or TRBV12-4 with TRBJ1-2; the match to TRBD1 covers 10 bases. CDR3 length: 16 residues. Losses at the gene ends were 4 bases for V and 3 bases for J; bases not matched to a gene: 8. CDR3 loop: CASSSPSGTGDYGYTF. The CDR3 nucleotides read TGTGCCAGCAGTTCACCTTCCGGGACAGGGGACTATGGCTACACCTTC.

V gene TRBV9 combines with J gene TRBJ1-3; 7 bases are a match to TRBD1. Germline CDR1 is SGDLS and CDR2 is YYNGEE. V lost 4 bases to trimming and J lost 0 bases; unmatched junction nucleotides: 7. This CDR3 comprises 16 residues. CDR3 region: CASSSGQVSSGNTIYF. CDR3 nucleotide sequence: TGTGCCAGCAGCTCAGGACAGGTTTCCTCTGGAAACACCATATATTTT.

The chain employs TRBV11-3 and TRBJ2-7, with 8 bases that match TRBD2. Germline CDR1 and CDR2: SGHNT and YENEEA. Losses at the gene ends were 1 base for V and 4 bases for J; bases not matched to a gene: 6. The CDR3 extends over 15 amino acids. This chain's CDR3 is CASSLGAGRGYEQYF. The DNA for the CDR3 is TGTGCCAGCAGCTTAGGAGCCGGGAGGGGTTACGAGCAGTACTTC.

This clonotype was recorded a few times. J is TRBJ2-7 and V is TRBV3-1; possible D gene TRBD2, 6 bases. CDR3 length equals 13 residues. V dropped 4 bases and J dropped 6 bases, with 13 bases sitting between them. Germline-derived CDR1 and CDR2 are LGHDT and YNNKEL (reference sequence). The CDR3 is CASSPGTALEQYF. CDR3 nucleotide sequence: TGTGCCAGCAGCCCTGGGACTGCACTCGAGCAGTACTTC.

The chain is built from TRBV5-6 and TRBJ2-3, with D unclear. Deletions cut 0 bases from V and 5 bases from J, with 4 bases between. CDR1 is SGHDT, CDR2 YYEEEE, per germline. CDR3 length equals 12 residues. CDR3 amino acids: CASSLVVDTQYF. DNA of the CDR3: TGTGCCAGCAGCTTGGTGGTAGATACGCAGTATTTT.

V usage is TRBV18 and J usage is TRBJ1-1; D is undetermined. Trimming pared 0 bases from V and 11 bases from J, leaving 13 bases between. CDR1 is KGHSH, CDR2 LQKENI, per germline. This CDR3 region has 13 residues. The chain's CDR3 is CASSPPSGSHAFF. In DNA form, the CDR3 reads TGTGCCAGCTCACCACCCTCCGGGTCTCACGCTTTCTTT.

The table lists this clonotype with many counts. This chain uses TRBV5-1 with TRBJ2-3; D is perhaps TRBD1 (6 bases). Germline assignment: CDR1 SGHRS and CDR2 YFSETQ. Trimming took 2 bases from V and 2 from J, leaving 12 bases between them. CDR3 length: 15 residues. This CDR3 is CASSLGRGNTDTQYF. In DNA form, the CDR3 reads TGCGCCAGCAGCTTAGGCAGGGGCAACACAGATACGCAGTATTTT.